Sequencing of this TCR beta chain was carried out in a study of T-cell reconstitution after alpha-beta-depleted transplantation in children. Findings and caveats of the study: TCRbeta diversity was high at day 60 in some patients (a result of surviving recipient T cells and thymic progenitors). Once a year had passed after transplant, T-cell counts and diversity came mostly from newly produced T cells. Roughly two months post-transplant, alpha-beta T cells reportedly originated from several hundred graft clones that had expanded.

As to this clonotype: Its antigen is currently unknown.

TCRbeta library preparation incorporated unique molecular identifiers. TCRdb passed the PCR reads through MiXCR, listing each CDR3 protein once. The table lists a few hundred thousand distinct CDR3 sequences, about 16% of them singletons. This CDR3 region has 18 residues. Per the germline V gene, CDR1 is SGHAT and CDR2 is FQDESV (reference sequence). Trimming took off 4 bases at V and 3 bases at J, with 25 bases between the two ends. The sequences come from PBMCs, mostly from graft donor cells, collected 360 days after TCRalphabeta/CD19-depleted stem cell transplant. The V and J genes are TRBV11-1 and TRBJ2-7; D may be TRBD1 (6 bases). The sequence came from a boy in the first two years of life who had a stem cell transplant for Wiskott-Aldrich syndrome, so the T cells may come from the graft donor. CDR3 sequence: CASSSSPILPDRSYEQYF. The CDR3 DNA is TGTGCCAGCAGCTCCTCCCCCATCCTCCCGGACAGAAGCTACGAGCAGTACTTC.